This is a list of T cell receptor beta chains from one sample in a study of cytomegalovirus exposure and HLA in healthy donors. Some clones are missing from TCRdb's copy, which holds only in-frame ones; the method was immunoSEQ multiplex PCR. The sample includes approximately 88,000 clones, roughly 80% of them seen just once. The sample taken for sequencing was PBMCs. These receptor sequences come from a man aged 45-60 years in good health and CMV-seropositive. Each CDR3 is given with its conserved first and last residue. A D gene is named only where the DNA matches it firmly. Size tells how often a clone was seen (once, few, many) or the class of an expanded clone, and some rows leave it out.

v_call: TRBV7-7
cdr3_length: 15
clone_size: -
d_call: -
j_call: TRBJ1-3
cdr3_aa: CASSLDGTSGNTIYF
cdr3_nt: TGTGCTAGCAGCTTAGACGGTACCTCTGGAAACACCATATATTTT

v_call: TRBV5-4
cdr3_length: 12
clone_size: -
d_call: -
j_call: TRBJ2-7
cdr3_aa: CASSVPAGEQYF
cdr3_nt: TGTGCCAGCAGCGTCCCCGCCGGGGAGCAGTACTTC

v_call: TRBV27
cdr3_length: 15
clone_size: -
d_call: TRBD1
j_call: TRBJ1-1
cdr3_aa: CASSFLAGGNTEAFF
cdr3_nt: TGTGCCAGCAGTTTCCTGGCAGGGGGGAACACTGAAGCTTTCTTT

v_call: TRBV27
cdr3_length: 17
clone_size: -
d_call: TRBD1
j_call: TRBJ1-1
cdr3_aa: CASSGTGVSNMNTEAFF
cdr3_nt: TGTGCCAGCAGTGGGACAGGGGTGTCGAATATGAACACTGAAGCTTTCTTT

v_call: TRBV7-9
cdr3_length: 13
clone_size: -
d_call: -
j_call: TRBJ2-1
cdr3_aa: CASSSAPGNEQFF
cdr3_nt: TGTGCCAGCAGCTCGGCACCAGGCAATGAGCAGTTCTTC

v_call: TRBV19
cdr3_length: 15
clone_size: -
d_call: TRBD1
j_call: TRBJ2-7
cdr3_aa: CASSIPGQQTYEQYF
cdr3_nt: TGTGCCAGTAGTATCCCGGGACAGCAAACCTACGAGCAGTACTTC

v_call: TRBV7-2
cdr3_length: 16
clone_size: -
d_call: -
j_call: TRBJ2-1
cdr3_aa: CASSLRRGQTHNEQFF
cdr3_nt: TGTGCCAGCAGCCTCCGCCGGGGACAAACCCACAATGAGCAGTTCTTC

v_call: TRBV28
cdr3_length: 14
clone_size: -
d_call: -
j_call: TRBJ1-5
cdr3_aa: CASSPTGNNQPQNF
cdr3_nt: TGTGCCAGCAGTCCGACAGGAAACAATCAGCCCCAGAATTTT

v_call: TRBV19
cdr3_length: 11
clone_size: -
d_call: -
j_call: TRBJ1-5
cdr3_aa: CASRQGMAQNF
cdr3_nt: TGTGCCAGTAGACAGGGAATGGCCCAGAATTTT

v_call: TRBV19
cdr3_length: 15
clone_size: -
d_call: TRBD2
j_call: TRBJ2-7
cdr3_aa: CASSMVPSGVYEQYF
cdr3_nt: TGTGCCAGTAGTATGGTCCCTAGCGGTGTCTACGAGCAGTACTTC

v_call: TRBV27
cdr3_length: 15
clone_size: -
d_call: -
j_call: TRBJ1-6
cdr3_aa: CASSLGVGGNSPLHF
cdr3_nt: TGTGCCAGCAGTTTAGGGGTAGGCGGGAATTCACCCCTCCACTTT

v_call: TRBV28
cdr3_length: 12
clone_size: -
d_call: -
j_call: TRBJ2-1
cdr3_aa: CAAFSSYNEQFF
cdr3_nt: TGTGCCGCTTTTAGCTCCTACAATGAGCAGTTCTTC

v_call: TRBV28
cdr3_length: 12
clone_size: -
d_call: -
j_call: TRBJ1-1
cdr3_aa: CASSRGRTEAFF
cdr3_nt: TGTGCCAGCTCCCGGGGTAGGACTGAAGCTTTCTTT

v_call: TRBV6-5
cdr3_length: 14
clone_size: -
d_call: -
j_call: TRBJ1-1
cdr3_aa: CASVPPGGASEAFF
cdr3_nt: TGTGCCAGCGTTCCCCCGGGAGGAGCAAGTGAAGCTTTCTTT

v_call: TRBV5-4
cdr3_length: 13
clone_size: few
d_call: -
j_call: TRBJ1-6
cdr3_aa: CASSLDPDSPLHF
cdr3_nt: TGTGCCAGCAGCTTGGATCCGGATTCACCCCTCCACTTT

v_call: TRBV5-6
cdr3_length: 14
clone_size: -
d_call: -
j_call: TRBJ1-3
cdr3_aa: CASSLGQAGITIYF
cdr3_nt: TGTGCCAGCAGCTTGGGGCAGGCCGGGATCACCATATATTTT

v_call: TRBV25-1
cdr3_length: 11
clone_size: -
d_call: -
j_call: TRBJ2-1
cdr3_aa: CASSVNNEQFF
cdr3_nt: TGTGCCAGCAGTGTAAACAATGAGCAGTTCTTC

v_call: TRBV6-1
cdr3_length: 12
clone_size: -
d_call: -
j_call: TRBJ1-1
cdr3_aa: CASGRQGTEAFF
cdr3_nt: TGTGCCAGCGGTCGACAAGGCACTGAAGCTTTCTTT

v_call: TRBV6-5
cdr3_length: 16
clone_size: -
d_call: -
j_call: TRBJ1-3
cdr3_aa: CASSYGQLRSGNTIYF
cdr3_nt: TGTGCCAGCAGTTACGGACAGCTCCGCTCTGGAAACACCATATATTTT

v_call: TRBV4-2
cdr3_length: 15
clone_size: -
d_call: -
j_call: TRBJ1-2
cdr3_aa: CASSQDQTGGKGYTF
cdr3_nt: TGTGCCAGCAGCCAAGATCAAACGGGAGGGAAAGGCTACACCTTC

v_call: TRBV4-1
cdr3_length: 14
clone_size: -
d_call: -
j_call: TRBJ1-2
cdr3_aa: CASSQVTGDYGYPF
cdr3_nt: TGCGCCAGCAGCCAGGTAACGGGGGACTATGGCTACCCCTTC

v_call: TRBV7-9
cdr3_length: 13
clone_size: -
d_call: -
j_call: TRBJ2-1
cdr3_aa: CASSLGGPGEQFF
cdr3_nt: TGTGCCAGCAGCTTAGGGGGGCCGGGCGAGCAGTTCTTC

v_call: TRBV5-1
cdr3_length: 14
clone_size: -
d_call: -
j_call: TRBJ1-4
cdr3_aa: CASSTGSGNEKLFF
cdr3_nt: TGCGCCAGCAGCACTGGGAGTGGTAATGAAAAACTGTTTTTT

v_call: TRBV7-7
cdr3_length: 14
clone_size: -
d_call: -
j_call: TRBJ2-3
cdr3_aa: CASSPGKPVVTQYF
cdr3_nt: TGTGCTAGCAGCCCAGGGAAGCCAGTAGTTACGCAGTATTTT

v_call: TRBV7-2
cdr3_length: 14
clone_size: once
d_call: TRBD2
j_call: TRBJ2-1
cdr3_aa: CASSLGLAGNEQFF
cdr3_nt: TGTGCCAGCAGCTTAGGACTAGCGGGGAATGAGCAGTTCTTC

v_call: TRBV29-1
cdr3_length: 12
clone_size: -
d_call: -
j_call: TRBJ1-1
cdr3_aa: CSVDTGNTEAFF
cdr3_nt: TGCAGCGTTGATACGGGGAACACTGAAGCTTTCTTT

v_call: TRBV30
cdr3_length: 13
clone_size: -
d_call: -
j_call: TRBJ1-4
cdr3_aa: CAWSTGANEKLFF
cdr3_nt: TGTGCCTGGAGCACGGGAGCTAATGAAAAACTGTTTTTT

v_call: TRBV5-1
cdr3_length: 16
clone_size: -
d_call: -
j_call: TRBJ2-1
cdr3_aa: CASSSALGGSYNEQFF
cdr3_nt: TGCGCCAGCAGCTCAGCACTGGGGGGCTCCTACAATGAGCAGTTCTTC

v_call: TRBV30
cdr3_length: 15
clone_size: -
d_call: -
j_call: TRBJ1-6
cdr3_aa: CAWSVGGGGWTPLHF
cdr3_nt: TGTGCCTGGAGTGTAGGCGGAGGTGGTTGGACACCCCTCCACTTT

v_call: TRBV11-2
cdr3_length: 15
clone_size: -
d_call: TRBD2
j_call: TRBJ2-7
cdr3_aa: CASSLDLAEIYEQYF
cdr3_nt: TGTGCCAGCAGCTTAGATCTAGCGGAAATATACGAGCAGTACTTC

v_call: TRBV29-1
cdr3_length: 14
clone_size: few
d_call: TRBD1
j_call: TRBJ2-7
cdr3_aa: CSVGLKDRAYEQYF
cdr3_nt: TGCAGCGTCGGACTTAAGGACAGGGCCTACGAGCAGTACTTC

v_call: TRBV18
cdr3_length: 15
clone_size: -
d_call: -
j_call: TRBJ1-4
cdr3_aa: CASSPRTPEKEKLFF
cdr3_nt: TGTGCCAGCTCACCACGGACACCAGAAAAGGAAAAACTGTTTTTT

v_call: TRBV6-5
cdr3_length: 13
clone_size: few
d_call: TRBD1
j_call: TRBJ2-7
cdr3_aa: CASRRQGAYEQYF
cdr3_nt: TGTGCCAGCCGACGACAGGGTGCCTACGAGCAGTACTTC

v_call: TRBV10-3
cdr3_length: 13
clone_size: -
d_call: -
j_call: TRBJ2-5
cdr3_aa: CAISDMPRETQYF
cdr3_nt: TGTGCCATCAGTGATATGCCCAGAGAGACCCAGTACTTC

v_call: TRBV30
cdr3_length: 12
clone_size: -
d_call: -
j_call: TRBJ1-6
cdr3_aa: CAWSRPEAPLHF
cdr3_nt: TGTGCCTGGAGTAGGCCCGAGGCGCCCCTCCACTTT

v_call: TRBV18
cdr3_length: 16
clone_size: -
d_call: TRBD1
j_call: TRBJ2-7
cdr3_aa: CASSPQQQGYRDEQYF
cdr3_nt: TGTGCCAGCTCACCTCAACAACAGGGGTACAGGGACGAGCAGTACTTC

v_call: TRBV5-6
cdr3_length: 17
clone_size: few
d_call: TRBD1
j_call: TRBJ1-3
cdr3_aa: CANSIPGQGAEGNTIYF
cdr3_nt: TGTGCCAACAGCATCCCGGGACAGGGGGCAGAAGGAAACACCATATATTTT

v_call: TRBV13
cdr3_length: 12
clone_size: -
d_call: -
j_call: TRBJ1-2
cdr3_aa: CASSSRQDGYPF
cdr3_nt: TGTGCCAGCAGCTCGAGACAGGATGGCTACCCCTTC

v_call: TRBV30
cdr3_length: 15
clone_size: -
d_call: -
j_call: TRBJ2-5
cdr3_aa: CAWSVLWQGGKTQYF
cdr3_nt: TGTGCCTGGAGTGTACTGTGGCAGGGGGGAAAGACCCAGTACTTC